These T cell receptor beta chains were read from a single sample in a study of identifying expanded T cells in peripheral blood. The data were produced by immunoSEQ multiplex PCR, yet TCRdb's version contains in-frame clones alone and is incomplete. This sample has around 85,000 clones; around 91% occur once, and the top ten carry approximately 2.6%. The specimen was blood. The receptors were gathered from a person aged 18 to 75 in good health. Each CDR3 is given without its conserved first and last residue. The order of the fields is J gene, V gene, CDR3 protein.

j_gene: TRBJ1-1
v_gene: TRBV9
CDR3aa: ASSHPGGGTEAF

j_gene: TRBJ2-3
v_gene: TRBV9
CDR3aa: ASSVASGGRTDTQY

j_gene: TRBJ1-2
v_gene: TRBV10-3
CDR3aa: AISESTTGGVYGYT

j_gene: TRBJ2-3
v_gene: TRBV9
CDR3aa: ASTSGGAGTDTQY

j_gene: TRBJ2-7
v_gene: TRBV6-5
CDR3aa: ASSRERFYEQY

j_gene: TRBJ2-5
v_gene: TRBV5-6
CDR3aa: ASSSGQGGWETQY

j_gene: TRBJ2-2
v_gene: TRBV6-1
CDR3aa: ATWGGGFNTGELF

j_gene: TRBJ2-1
v_gene: TRBV29-1
CDR3aa: SVGQEQF

j_gene: TRBJ1-2
v_gene: TRBV18
CDR3aa: ASSPGTKNGYT

j_gene: TRBJ2-1
v_gene: TRBV5-1
CDR3aa: ASSLAVGQGSYNEQF

j_gene: TRBJ2-1
v_gene: TRBV7-2
CDR3aa: ASSLIRGGGIGEQF

j_gene: TRBJ2-1
v_gene: TRBV9
CDR3aa: ASSQTSGPDNEQF

j_gene: TRBJ1-6
v_gene: TRBV6-1
CDR3aa: ASNTYRSPLH

j_gene: TRBJ1-2
v_gene: TRBV6-5
CDR3aa: ASSYMREGARGYT

j_gene: TRBJ2-7
v_gene: TRBV6-5
CDR3aa: ASSYSSGELSYEQY

j_gene: TRBJ1-4
v_gene: TRBV27
CDR3aa: ASTSIVGATNEKLF

j_gene: TRBJ1-2
v_gene: TRBV6-6
CDR3aa: ASSDRNYGYT

j_gene: TRBJ2-2
v_gene: TRBV27
CDR3aa: ASSLSIYSSNTGELF

j_gene: TRBJ1-1
v_gene: TRBV9
CDR3aa: ASSVEPLTEAF

j_gene: TRBJ1-1
v_gene: TRBV4-2
CDR3aa: ASSQDPQGGSGEAF

j_gene: TRBJ2-2
v_gene: TRBV19
CDR3aa: ASRSSVGAGELF

j_gene: TRBJ2-2
v_gene: TRBV9
CDR3aa: ASSVEAVAGELF

j_gene: TRBJ2-2
v_gene: TRBV10-3
CDR3aa: AISAGKNTGELF

j_gene: TRBJ2-3
v_gene: TRBV6-6
CDR3aa: ASSYWRGADYTQY

j_gene: TRBJ2-7
v_gene: TRBV19
CDR3aa: ASRPEWDRPAEQY

j_gene: TRBJ2-7
v_gene: TRBV5-1
CDR3aa: ASSPRDTSYEQY

j_gene: TRBJ2-5
v_gene: TRBV6-5
CDR3aa: ASSYSTRSQETQY

j_gene: TRBJ2-7
v_gene: TRBV6-5
CDR3aa: ASSPQGPYSYEQY

j_gene: TRBJ2-2
v_gene: TRBV18
CDR3aa: ASSPETEHTGELF

j_gene: TRBJ2-7
v_gene: TRBV7-3
CDR3aa: ASSLQGQGEQY

j_gene: TRBJ1-1
v_gene: TRBV5-1
CDR3aa: ASSIDRNTEAF

j_gene: TRBJ2-1
v_gene: TRBV6-1
CDR3aa: ASSEGWGVLYNEQF

j_gene: TRBJ2-1
v_gene: TRBV7-8
CDR3aa: ASSPGTNEQF

j_gene: TRBJ2-3
v_gene: TRBV18
CDR3aa: ASSPWGELDRGTDTQY

j_gene: TRBJ1-3
v_gene: TRBV7-9
CDR3aa: ASSLETLSGNTIY

j_gene: TRBJ2-2
v_gene: TRBV14
CDR3aa: ASSHFKGRTGELF

j_gene: TRBJ2-7
v_gene: TRBV11-2
CDR3aa: ASSFAGTSGRSREQY

j_gene: TRBJ2-7
v_gene: TRBV4-3
CDR3aa: ASSQDSRGDHEQY

j_gene: TRBJ2-1
v_gene: TRBV5-4
CDR3aa: ASSLYPDSPNEQF

j_gene: TRBJ1-1
v_gene: TRBV2
CDR3aa: ASSEWQLNTEAF

j_gene: TRBJ2-3
v_gene: TRBV19
CDR3aa: ASSPGLTSTDTQY

j_gene: TRBJ2-7
v_gene: TRBV11-3
CDR3aa: ASSSQTGFEQY

j_gene: TRBJ2-7
v_gene: TRBV4-3
CDR3aa: ASSQAQGSYEQY

j_gene: TRBJ1-4
v_gene: TRBV14
CDR3aa: ASSQAFSGQGPEKLF

j_gene: TRBJ1-1
v_gene: TRBV6-1
CDR3aa: ASSSLGDTEAF

j_gene: TRBJ1-1
v_gene: TRBV28
CDR3aa: ASSSRRGRGDTEAF

j_gene: TRBJ1-2
v_gene: TRBV7-3
CDR3aa: ASSPRRNYGYT

j_gene: TRBJ2-7
v_gene: TRBV5-4
CDR3aa: ASSLAERGSSYEQY

j_gene: TRBJ2-2
v_gene: TRBV5-1
CDR3aa: ASSLTSASGELF

j_gene: TRBJ1-4
v_gene: TRBV6-5
CDR3aa: ASSYSGNQEKLF

j_gene: TRBJ1-4
v_gene: TRBV21-1
CDR3aa: ASSKAYRAEDEKLF

j_gene: TRBJ1-1
v_gene: TRBV30
CDR3aa: AWSVGGNTEAF

j_gene: TRBJ2-3
v_gene: TRBV6-1
CDR3aa: ASSEQYSHTQY

j_gene: TRBJ2-7
v_gene: TRBV6-5
CDR3aa: ASSYRGTTYEQY

j_gene: TRBJ1-5
v_gene: TRBV19
CDR3aa: ASSRQGNQPQH

j_gene: TRBJ2-7
v_gene: TRBV5-4
CDR3aa: ASSSPGGYEQY

j_gene: TRBJ2-5
v_gene: TRBV10-3
CDR3aa: AISVSGAQETQY